This T cell receptor beta chain was sequenced during a study of beta chain features in type 1 diabetes (dated by TCRdb to about 2018). Notes on the research overall: Mean age, gender distribution, total cell number and subset yield did not differ between patients and healthy donors. In the study, TCRB repertoires of sorted circulating CD4+ T cell subsets from recently diagnosed type 1 diabetes patients were compared with those of matched healthy donors. Across all samples, fewer than 110,000,000 sorted cells were examined, and cell number per subset correlated strongly with RNA yield. Regulatory and stem cell-like memory subsets were isolated from only 8 patients and roughly eight healthy donors, whereas naive and central memory subsets came from all 30 or so donors. What the study reported, not specific to this receptor: Naive, central memory and regulatory TCRB repertoires appeared to be more alike among patients than among healthy donors. Patients with type 1 diabetes made fewer insertions and deleted more nucleotides at VDJ recombination sites, implying thymic rearrangement abnormalities. A moderate but significant shortening of TCRB CDR3 length was observed in type 1 diabetes patients in all four CD4+ subsets. PCR may preferentially amplify shorter templates, but because patient and control samples were amplified and corrected together, any resulting skew would affect both groups equally. HLA sub-analyses involved small numbers of individuals, so any influence of HLA type on TCRB rearrangement remained unresolved. Because cDNA rather than genomic DNA was sequenced, highly expressing activated cells could have been over-represented, although no difference in activation and CD3 levels was found between groups.

A single peripheral blood draw of around 120 mL on average was collected from each donor into heparinised tubes. A BD FACSAria II was used to sort naive, central memory, regulatory and stem cell-like memory CD4+ T cells with a panel that included CD45RO, CCR7, CD25, CD127, CD95 and CD27. All sorted populations exceeded 95% purity. PBMCs were isolated immediately by Lymphoprep density gradient centrifugation and stained directly without culture. So that batch effects would be minimized, each experiment stained and sorted samples in pairs, pairing one healthy donor with one patient. This clone was observed a handful of times. Its antigen is still unknown. No quality values exist for individual bases; no much larger clone is one base distant. Sequences MNHEY (CDR1) and SMNVEV (CDR2) are obtained from the germline V gene (reference sequence). V gives up 5 bases and J gives up 2 bases, and the segment between their germline ends measures 19 bases. The CDR3 runs 17 amino acids, cysteine and phenylalanine included. The only DNA kept is the CDR3, 51 bases in frame from the first base.

The High Capacity cDNA Reverse Transcription Kit was used to reverse transcribe all of the isolated RNA, meaning that expressed TCRB transcripts were what got sequenced. Deep immunoSEQ sequencing was performed on naive, central memory and regulatory T cell samples, with an average of approximately 4 million total reads per sample. After sorted cells were lysed in RLT buffer, RNA was extracted with DNase-treated RNeasy Micro or Mini kits, with the choice depending on cell number. To prevent cross-contamination, each cell subset was processed individually, whereas patient and healthy donor samples were processed jointly. The immunoSEQ multiplex PCR was used to amplify TCRB sequences from cDNA, yielding 87-bp fragments that span the CDR3 region. The amplicons were sequenced using the Illumina HiSeq platform. In the authors' own workflow: PCR bias was computationally corrected using synthetic template baselines, reads within Hamming distance 2 were collapsed, and singletons that could not be merged were discarded. Reads were aligned to IMGT to assign V, D and J genes, CDR3 length, and insertions or deletions at six rearrangement sites. Within each subset, clonotype counts were normalized to sorted cell number, and only after that were true diversity and Gini coefficients computed with the tcR R package. Repertoire sharing was quantified using the overlap coefficient calculated on TCRB nucleotide sequences. The table was pulled from immuneACCESS by TCRdb, which kept in-frame rearrangements only. Such tables lose some clones; where checked, under half of the loss comes from unresolved V genes, and the rest has no known cause. D and trimming were read from the DNA, whereas the V and J calls and clone size are those reported in that table. The sample records about 300,000 clones, about 7.8% of which are singletons. The ten biggest clones cover about 0.93% of the sample.

The source material was central memory CD4+ T cells from blood. This receptor was obtained from a young woman in good health. The chain employs TRBV27 and TRBJ1-3; too little of a D gene remains to name it. In nucleotide form, the sequence is TGTGCCAGCAGTCCGGTCTTCGGGATATGGCCTGGAAACACCATATATTTT. It is translated as CASSPVFGIWPGNTIYF.